Listed here is a single TCR beta chain. This record belongs to a study of shared clonotypes between healthy human individuals. The CDR3 length is 15 residues. Germline CDR1 SGDLS, CDR2 YYNGEE. The V end was cut by 3 bases, the J end by 2 bases, with 12 bases between. The repertoire was sequenced with immunoSEQ multiplex PCR; TCRdb's copy has only in-frame clones and lacks some. Of hundreds of thousands of clones listed, 95% to 97% are singletons. V gene TRBV9 combines with J gene TRBJ1-3, with D possibly TRBD1 on 6 matching bases. The sample comprised naive CD4+ T cells sorted from blood. Subset given: CD45RA+ positively selected. This clonotype was obtained from a woman younger than 45 in good health. The CDR3 protein is CASSGRGGTGNTIYF. The DNA for the CDR3 is TGTGCCAGCAGCGGCCGGGGGGGCACTGGAAACACCATATATTTT.